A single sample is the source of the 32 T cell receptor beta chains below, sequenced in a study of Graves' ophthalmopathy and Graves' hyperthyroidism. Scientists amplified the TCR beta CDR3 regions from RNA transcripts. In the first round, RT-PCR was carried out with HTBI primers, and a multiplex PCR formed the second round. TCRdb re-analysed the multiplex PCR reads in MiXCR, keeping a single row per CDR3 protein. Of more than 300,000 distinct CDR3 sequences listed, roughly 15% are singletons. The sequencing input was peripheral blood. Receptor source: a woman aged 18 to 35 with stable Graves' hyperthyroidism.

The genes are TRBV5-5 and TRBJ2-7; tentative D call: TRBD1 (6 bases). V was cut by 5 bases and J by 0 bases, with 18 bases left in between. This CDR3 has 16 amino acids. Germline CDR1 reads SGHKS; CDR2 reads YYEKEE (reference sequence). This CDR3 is CASSPPRDIGSYEQYF. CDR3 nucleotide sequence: TGTGCCAGCAGTCCCCCCCGGGACATAGGCTCCTACGAGCAGTACTTC.

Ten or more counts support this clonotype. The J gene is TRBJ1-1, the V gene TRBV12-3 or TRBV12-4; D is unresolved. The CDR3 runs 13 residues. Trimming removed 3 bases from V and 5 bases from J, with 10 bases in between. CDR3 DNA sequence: TGTGCCAGCAGTTTTTATAGTACGACTGAAGCTTTCTTT. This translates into CASSFYSTTEAFF.

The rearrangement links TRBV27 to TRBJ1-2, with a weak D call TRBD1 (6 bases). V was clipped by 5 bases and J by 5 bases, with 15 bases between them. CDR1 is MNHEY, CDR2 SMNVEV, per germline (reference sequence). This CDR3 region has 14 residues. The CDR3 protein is CASSPLDSTYGYTF. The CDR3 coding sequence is TGTGCCAGCAGTCCCCTGGACAGCACTTATGGCTACACCTTC.

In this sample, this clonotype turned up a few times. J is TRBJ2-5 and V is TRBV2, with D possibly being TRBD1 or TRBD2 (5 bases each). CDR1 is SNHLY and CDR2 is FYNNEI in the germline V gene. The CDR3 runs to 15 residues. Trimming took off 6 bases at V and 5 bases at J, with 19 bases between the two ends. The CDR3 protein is CASSANDSPGETQYF. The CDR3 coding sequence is TGTGCCAGCAGCGCCAATGACAGTCCGGGGGAGACCCAGTACTTC.

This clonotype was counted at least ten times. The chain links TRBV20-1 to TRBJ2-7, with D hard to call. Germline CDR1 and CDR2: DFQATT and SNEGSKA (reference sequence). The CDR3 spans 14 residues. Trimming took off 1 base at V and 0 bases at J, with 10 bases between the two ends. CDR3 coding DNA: TGCAGTGCTAGAGTTGGGTGGTACTCCTACGAGCAGTACTTC. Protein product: CSARVGWYSYEQYF.

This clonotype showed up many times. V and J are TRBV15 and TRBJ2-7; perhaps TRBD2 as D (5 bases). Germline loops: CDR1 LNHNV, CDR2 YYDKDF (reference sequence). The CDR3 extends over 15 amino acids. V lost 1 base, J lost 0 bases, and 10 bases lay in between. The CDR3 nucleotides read TGTGCCACCAGCAGAGGCGGGTATAGCTCCTACGAGCAGTACTTC. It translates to CATSRGGYSSYEQYF.

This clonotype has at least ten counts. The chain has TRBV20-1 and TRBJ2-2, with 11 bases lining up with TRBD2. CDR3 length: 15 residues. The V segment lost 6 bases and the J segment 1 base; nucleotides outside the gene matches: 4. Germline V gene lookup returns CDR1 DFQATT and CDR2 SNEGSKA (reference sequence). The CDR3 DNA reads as TGCAGTGCGCGACTAGCGGGGAAGAACACCGGGGAGCTGTTTTTT. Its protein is CSARLAGKNTGELFF.

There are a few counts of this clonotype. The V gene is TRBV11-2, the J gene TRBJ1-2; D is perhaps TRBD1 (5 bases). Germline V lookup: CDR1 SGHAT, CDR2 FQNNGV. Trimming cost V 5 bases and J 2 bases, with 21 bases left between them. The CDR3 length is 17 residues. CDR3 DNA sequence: TGTGCCAGCAGCCCAAATTCCCCGGGGGTGATAAACTATGGCTACACCTTC. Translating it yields CASSPNSPGVINYGYTF. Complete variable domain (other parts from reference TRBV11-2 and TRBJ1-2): EAGVAQSPRYKIIEKRQSVAFWCNPISGHATLYWYQQILGQGPKLLIQFQNNGVVDDSQLPKDRFSAERLKGVDSTLKIQPAKLEDSAVYLCASSPNSPGVINYGYTFGSGTRLTVV.

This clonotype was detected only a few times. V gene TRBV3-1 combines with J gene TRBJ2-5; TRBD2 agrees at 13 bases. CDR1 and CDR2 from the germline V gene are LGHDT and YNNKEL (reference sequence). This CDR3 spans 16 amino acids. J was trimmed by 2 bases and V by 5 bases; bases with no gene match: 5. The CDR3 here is CASSGLAGVEQETQYF. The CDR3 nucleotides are TGTGCCAGCAGCGGACTAGCGGGGGTAGAGCAAGAGACCCAGTACTTC.

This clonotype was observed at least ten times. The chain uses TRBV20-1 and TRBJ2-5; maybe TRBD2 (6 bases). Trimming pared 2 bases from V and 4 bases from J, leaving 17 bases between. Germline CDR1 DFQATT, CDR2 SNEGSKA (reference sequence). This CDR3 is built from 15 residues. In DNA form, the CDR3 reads TGCAGTGCTAGACCGGGACTCTTGGCTCCAGAGACCCAGTACTTC. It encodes CSARPGLLAPETQYF.

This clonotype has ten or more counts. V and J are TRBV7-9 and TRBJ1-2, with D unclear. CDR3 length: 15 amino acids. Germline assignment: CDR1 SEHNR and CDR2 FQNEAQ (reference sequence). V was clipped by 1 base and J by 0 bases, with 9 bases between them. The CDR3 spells CASSLVGNSNYGYTF. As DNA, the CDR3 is TGTGCCAGCAGCTTAGTTGGCAATTCTAACTATGGCTACACCTTC.

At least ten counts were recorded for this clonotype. Here the CDR3 DNA reads TGTGCCACCAGCAGAGATCTCTCCGGGACAGGGGTGGCTGAAGCTTTCTTT. This codes for CATSRDLSGTGVAEAFF. The chain recombines TRBV15 with TRBJ1-1; 10 bases are shared with TRBD1. Germline-derived CDR1 and CDR2 are LNHNV and YYDKDF (reference sequence). The trim removed 0 bases at V and 6 bases at J, leaving 10 bases unmatched. The CDR3 has 17 amino acids.

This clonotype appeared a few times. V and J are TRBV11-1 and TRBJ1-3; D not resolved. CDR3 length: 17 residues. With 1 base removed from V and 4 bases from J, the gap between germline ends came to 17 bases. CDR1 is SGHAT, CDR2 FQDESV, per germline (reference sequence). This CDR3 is CASSLVMATVLGNTIYF. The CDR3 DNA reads TGTGCCAGCAGCTTAGTTATGGCTACAGTACTCGGAAACACCATATATTTT.

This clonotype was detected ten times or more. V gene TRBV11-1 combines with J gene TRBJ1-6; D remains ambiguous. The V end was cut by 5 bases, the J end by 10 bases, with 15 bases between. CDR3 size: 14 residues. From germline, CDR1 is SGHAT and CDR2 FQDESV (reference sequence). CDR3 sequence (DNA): TGTGCCAGCAGCCCCCGGGAAATATCCTCACCCCTCCACTTT. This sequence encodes CASSPREISSPLHF.

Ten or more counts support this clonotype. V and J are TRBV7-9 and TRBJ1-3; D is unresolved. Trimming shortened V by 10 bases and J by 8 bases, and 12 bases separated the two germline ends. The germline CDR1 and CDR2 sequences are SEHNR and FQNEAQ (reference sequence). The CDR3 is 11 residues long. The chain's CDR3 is CATRTWDTIYF. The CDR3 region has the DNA TGTGCCACACGTACGTGGGACACCATATATTTT. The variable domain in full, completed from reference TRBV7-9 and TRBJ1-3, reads DTGVSQNPRHKITKRGQNVTFRCDPISEHNRLYWYRQTLGQGPEFLTYFQNEAQLEKSRLLSDRFSAERPKGSFSTLEIQRTEQGDSAMYLCATRTWDTIYFGEGSWLTVV.

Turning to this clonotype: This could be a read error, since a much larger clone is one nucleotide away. The CDR3 sequence: CASSLVAGRRIGELCF. In nucleotides, the CDR3 is TGTGCCAGCAGCTTAGTCGCAGGACGGAGGATTGGGGAGCTGTGTTTT. The chain carries TRBV7-2 and TRBJ2-2, with D tentatively TRBD2 (5 bases). There are 16 residues in the CDR3. Per the germline V gene, CDR1 is SGHTA and CDR2 is FQGNSA.

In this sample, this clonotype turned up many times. For the CDR3, the DNA is TGCGCCAGCAGCTTGGGGCAGTACTCTGGAAACACCATATATTTT. It specifies CASSLGQYSGNTIYF. The chain recombines TRBV5-1 with TRBJ1-3, with D uncertain. V lost 0 bases, J lost 0 bases, and 7 bases lay in between. Germline V CDR1 and CDR2: SGHRS, YFSETQ. CDR3 size: 15 residues.

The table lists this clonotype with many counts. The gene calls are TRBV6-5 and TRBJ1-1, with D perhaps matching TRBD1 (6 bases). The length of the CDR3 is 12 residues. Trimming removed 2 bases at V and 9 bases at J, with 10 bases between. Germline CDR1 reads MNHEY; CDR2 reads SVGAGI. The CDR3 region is CASSYRGLQAFF. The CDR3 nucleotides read TGTGCCAGCAGTTACAGGGGGTTACAAGCTTTCTTT.

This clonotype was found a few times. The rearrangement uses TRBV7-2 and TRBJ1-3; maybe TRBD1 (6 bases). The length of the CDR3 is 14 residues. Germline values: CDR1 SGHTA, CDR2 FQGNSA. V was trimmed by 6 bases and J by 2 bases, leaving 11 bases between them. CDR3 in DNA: TGTGCCAGCAGGGGCGGGGGGCCTGGAAACACCATATATTTT. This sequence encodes CASRGGGPGNTIYF. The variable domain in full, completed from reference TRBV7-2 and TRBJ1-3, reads GAGVSQSPSNKVTEKGKDVELRCDPISGHTALYWYRQSLGQGLEFLIYFQGNSAPDKSGLPSDRFSAERTGGSVSTLTIQRTQQEDSAVYLCASRGGGPGNTIYFGEGSWLTVV.

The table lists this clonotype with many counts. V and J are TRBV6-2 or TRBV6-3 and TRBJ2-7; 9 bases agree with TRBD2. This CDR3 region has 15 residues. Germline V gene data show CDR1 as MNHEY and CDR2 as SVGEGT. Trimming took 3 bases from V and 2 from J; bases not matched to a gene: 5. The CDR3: CASSYKRGDTYEQYF. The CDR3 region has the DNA TGTGCCAGCAGTTATAAGCGGGGGGACACCTACGAGCAGTACTTC.

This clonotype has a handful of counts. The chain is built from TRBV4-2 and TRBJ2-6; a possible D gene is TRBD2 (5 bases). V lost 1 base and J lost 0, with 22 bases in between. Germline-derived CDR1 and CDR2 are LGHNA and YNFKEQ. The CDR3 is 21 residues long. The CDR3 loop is CASSQVSPVASLSSGANVLTF. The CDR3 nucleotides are TGTGCCAGCAGCCAAGTTAGTCCAGTAGCGTCCTTGAGCTCTGGGGCCAACGTCCTGACTTTC.

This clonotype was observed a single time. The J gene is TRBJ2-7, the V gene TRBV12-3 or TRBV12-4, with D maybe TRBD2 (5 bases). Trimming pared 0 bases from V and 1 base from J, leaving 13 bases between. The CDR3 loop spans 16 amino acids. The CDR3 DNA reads TGTGCCAGCAGTTTAGCGCTCGGGGTCGCATCCTACGAGCAGTACTTC. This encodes CASSLALGVASYEQYF.

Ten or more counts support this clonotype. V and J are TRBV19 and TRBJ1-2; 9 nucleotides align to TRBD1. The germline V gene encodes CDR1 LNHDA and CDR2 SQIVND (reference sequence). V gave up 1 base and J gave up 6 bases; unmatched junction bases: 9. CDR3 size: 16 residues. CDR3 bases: TGTGCCAGTAGTATAGGTTGGAACAGGGGGCGTCATGGCTACACCTTC. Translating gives CASSIGWNRGRHGYTF. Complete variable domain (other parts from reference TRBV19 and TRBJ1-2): DGGITQSPKYLFRKEGQNVTLSCEQNLNHDAMYWYRQDPGQGLRLIYYSQIVNDFQKGDIAEGYSVSREKKESFPLTVTSAQKNPTAFYLCASSIGWNRGRHGYTFGSGTRLTVV.

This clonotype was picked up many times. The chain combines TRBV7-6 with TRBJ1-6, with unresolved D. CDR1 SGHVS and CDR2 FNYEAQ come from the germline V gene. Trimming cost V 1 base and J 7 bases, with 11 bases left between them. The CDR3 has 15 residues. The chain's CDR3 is CASSLGWDPNSPLHF. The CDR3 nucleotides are TGTGCCAGCAGCTTAGGGTGGGATCCCAATTCACCCCTCCACTTT.

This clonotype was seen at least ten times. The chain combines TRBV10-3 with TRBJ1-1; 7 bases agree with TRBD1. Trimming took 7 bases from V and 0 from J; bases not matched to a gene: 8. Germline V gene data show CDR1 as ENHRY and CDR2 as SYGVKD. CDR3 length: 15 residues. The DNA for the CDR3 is TGTGCCATCAAGGACAGGCTTGTGTTGAACACTGAAGCTTTCTTT. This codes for CAIKDRLVLNTEAFF.

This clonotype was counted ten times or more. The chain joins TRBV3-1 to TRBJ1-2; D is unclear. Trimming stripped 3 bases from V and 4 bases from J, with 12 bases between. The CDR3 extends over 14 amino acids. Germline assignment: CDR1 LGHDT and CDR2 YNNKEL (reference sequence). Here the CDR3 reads CASSQDTVIYGYTF. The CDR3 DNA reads TGTGCCAGCAGCCAGGATACGGTTATCTATGGCTACACCTTC.

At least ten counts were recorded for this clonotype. Written as DNA, the CDR3 is TGTGCCAGCAGCGAACAGGGGGCCCAAGAGACCCAGTACTTC. As protein: CASSEQGAQETQYF. The chain has TRBV6-1 and TRBJ2-5, with TRBD1 matching 9 bases. CDR1 is MNHNS, CDR2 SASEGT, per germline. Unmatched junction bases numbered 3, after V lost 6 bases and J lost 1 base. The CDR3 has 14 amino acids.

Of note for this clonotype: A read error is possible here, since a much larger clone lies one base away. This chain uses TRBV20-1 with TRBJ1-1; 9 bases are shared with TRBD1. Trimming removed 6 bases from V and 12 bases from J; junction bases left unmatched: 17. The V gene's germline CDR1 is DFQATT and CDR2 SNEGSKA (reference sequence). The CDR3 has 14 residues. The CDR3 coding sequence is TGCAGTGCCTCGCTCGACGGGACAGGGACCGAACCTTTCTTT. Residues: CSASLDGTGTEPFF.

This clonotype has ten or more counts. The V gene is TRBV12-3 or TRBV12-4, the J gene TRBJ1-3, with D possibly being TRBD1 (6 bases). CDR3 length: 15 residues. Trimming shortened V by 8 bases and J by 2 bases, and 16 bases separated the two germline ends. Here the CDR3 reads CASRAGARPGNTIYF. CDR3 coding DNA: TGTGCCAGCCGTGCGGGGGCACGGCCTGGAAACACCATATATTTT.

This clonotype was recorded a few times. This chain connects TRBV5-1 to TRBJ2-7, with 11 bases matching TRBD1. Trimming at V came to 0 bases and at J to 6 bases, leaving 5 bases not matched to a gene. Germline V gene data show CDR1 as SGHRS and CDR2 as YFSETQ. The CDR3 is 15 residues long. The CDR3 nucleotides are TGCGCCAGCAGCTTGGACCGGGACAGGGGGACCGAGCAGTACTTC. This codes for CASSLDRDRGTEQYF.

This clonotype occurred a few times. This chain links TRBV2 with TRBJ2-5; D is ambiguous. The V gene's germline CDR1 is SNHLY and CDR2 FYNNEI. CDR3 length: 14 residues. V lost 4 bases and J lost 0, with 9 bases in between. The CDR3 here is CASSGVYYQETQYF. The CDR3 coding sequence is TGTGCCAGCAGTGGCGTATACTACCAAGAGACCCAGTACTTC.

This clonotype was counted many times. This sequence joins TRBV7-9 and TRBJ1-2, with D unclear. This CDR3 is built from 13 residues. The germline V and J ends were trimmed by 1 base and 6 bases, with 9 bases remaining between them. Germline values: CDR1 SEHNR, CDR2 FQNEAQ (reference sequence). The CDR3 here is CASSLGQVDGYTF. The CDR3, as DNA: TGTGCCAGCAGCTTAGGGCAGGTCGATGGCTACACCTTC.